Following are 6 T cell receptor beta chains from one sample sequenced in a study of blood T cell repertoires in COVID-19. Produced via immunoSEQ multiplex PCR; TCRdb's table is partial and in-frame only. The sample has about 220,000 clones, under 90% seen once. Specimen: PBMCs or T cells enriched from blood (not recorded which). Every receptor here comes from a woman aged 55 to 70 who had recovered from COVID-19.

The genes are TRBV7-3 and TRBJ1-1, with 8 positions matching TRBD1. Germline V gene lookup returns CDR1 SGHTA and CDR2 FQGTGA. The CDR3 spans 13 residues. J lost 3 bases, V lost 5 bases, and 2 bases had no gene match. CDR3 residues: CASSKDRDTEAFF. In nucleotides, the CDR3 is TGTGCCAGCAGCAAGGACAGGGACACTGAAGCTTTCTTT.

The chain joins TRBV27 to TRBJ1-5; D unresolved. This CDR3 region has 13 residues. The V gene lost 0 bases and the J gene lost 6 bases, with 6 bases spanning the gap. Germline CDR1 and CDR2: MNHEY and SMNVEV (reference sequence). The CDR3 here is CASSLSRSQPQHF. The CDR3 region has the DNA TGTGCCAGCAGTTTATCTAGGAGTCAGCCCCAGCATTTT.

The rearrangement links TRBV7-8 to TRBJ2-7; 13 positions match TRBD2. Trimming removed 5 bases from V and 5 bases from J; junction bases left unmatched: 6. Germline lookup yields CDR1 SGHVS and CDR2 FQNEAQ. The CDR3 is made up of 15 amino acids. The CDR3 bases are TGTGCCAGCAGCGGTAGGACTAGCGGGGGACACGAGCAGTACTTC. This encodes CASSGRTSGGHEQYF. The variable domain in full, with the rest retrieved from reference TRBV7-8 and TRBJ2-7, is GAGVSQSPRYKVAKRGQDVALRCDPISGHVSLFWYQQALGQGPEFLTYFQNEAQLDKSGLPSDRFFAERPEGSVSTLKIQRTQQEDSAVYLCASSGRTSGGHEQYFGPGTRLTVT.

The rearrangement uses TRBV7-8 and TRBJ1-5; D may be TRBD1 (5 bases). The ends were cut back, 8 bases at V and 6 bases at J, with 17 bases in the middle. CDR3 length: 14 residues. Per the germline V gene, CDR1 is SGHVS and CDR2 is FQNEAQ. The CDR3 loop reads CASSPGGVGQPQHF. CDR3 DNA: TGTGCCAGCTCCCCCGGGGGGGTGGGTCAGCCCCAGCATTTT.

The V gene is TRBV12-5, the J gene TRBJ2-3; 8 nucleotides line up with TRBD1. V trimming: 6 bases; J trimming: 2 bases; junction bases outside the gene matches: 7. Looked up from germline, CDR1 is LGHNT and CDR2 is FRNRAP. The CDR3 is 15 residues long. The CDR3 loop is CASGGGQGPTDTQYF. CDR3 coding DNA: TGTGCTAGTGGGGGCGGACAGGGACCCACAGATACGCAGTATTTT. The whole variable domain, remainder taken from reference TRBV12-5 and TRBJ2-3, is DARVTQTPRHKVTEMGQEVTMRCQPILGHNTVFWYRQTMMQGLELLAYFRNRAPLDDSGMPKDRFSAEMPDATLATLKIQPSEPRDSAVYFCASGGGQGPTDTQYFGPGTRLTVL.

The chain combines TRBV27 with TRBJ1-6; 7 bases align to TRBD1. The CDR3 contains 15 residues. Germline V lookup: CDR1 MNHEY, CDR2 SMNVEV (reference sequence). V lost 6 bases and J lost 3; bases outside the gene matches: 5. CDR3 bases: TGTGCCAGCAGCGGGACAGCCAACTATAATTCACCCCTCCACTTT. It encodes CASSGTANYNSPLHF.